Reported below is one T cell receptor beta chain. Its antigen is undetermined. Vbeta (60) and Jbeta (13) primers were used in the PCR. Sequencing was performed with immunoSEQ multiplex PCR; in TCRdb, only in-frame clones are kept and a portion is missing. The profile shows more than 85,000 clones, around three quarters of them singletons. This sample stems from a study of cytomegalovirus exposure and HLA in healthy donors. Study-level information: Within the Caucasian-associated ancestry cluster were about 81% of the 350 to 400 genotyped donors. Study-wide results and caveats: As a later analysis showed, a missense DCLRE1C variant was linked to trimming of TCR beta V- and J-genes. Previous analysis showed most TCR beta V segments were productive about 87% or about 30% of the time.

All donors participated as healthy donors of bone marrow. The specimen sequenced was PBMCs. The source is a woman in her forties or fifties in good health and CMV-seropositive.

This CDR3 is CASSLGSEQGMETQYF. The DNA of the CDR3 is TGCGCCAGCAGCCTGGGCTCCGAGCAGGGGATGGAGACCCAGTACTTC. V is TRBV5-1 and J is TRBJ2-5, with D perhaps matching TRBD1 (6 bases). V lost 4 bases, J lost 5 bases, and 21 bases lay in between. Germline assignment: CDR1 SGHRS and CDR2 YFSETQ. This CDR3 is 16 amino acids long.